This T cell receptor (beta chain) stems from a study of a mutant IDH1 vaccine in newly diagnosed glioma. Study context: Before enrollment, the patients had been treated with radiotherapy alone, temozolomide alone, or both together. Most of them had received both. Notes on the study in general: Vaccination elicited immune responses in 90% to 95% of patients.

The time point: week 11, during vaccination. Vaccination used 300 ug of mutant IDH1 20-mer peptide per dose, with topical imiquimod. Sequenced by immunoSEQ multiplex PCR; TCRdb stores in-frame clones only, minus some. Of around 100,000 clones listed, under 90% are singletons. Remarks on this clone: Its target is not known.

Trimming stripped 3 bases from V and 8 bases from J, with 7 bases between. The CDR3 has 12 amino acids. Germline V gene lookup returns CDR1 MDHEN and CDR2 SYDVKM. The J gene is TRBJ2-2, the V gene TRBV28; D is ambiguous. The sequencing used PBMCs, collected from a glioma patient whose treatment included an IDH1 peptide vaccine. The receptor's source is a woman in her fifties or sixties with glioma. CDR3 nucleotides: TGTGCCAGCAGTTTCTCATGGGGGGAGCTGTTTTTT. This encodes CASSFSWGELFF.